This TCR beta chain was sequenced in a study of technical replicates of blood from a few donors. The CDR3 sequence is 16 residues long. The germline V and J ends were trimmed by 1 base and 4 bases, with 13 bases remaining between them. From germline, CDR1 is MDHEN and CDR2 SYDVKM. Some clones are missing from TCRdb's copy, which holds only in-frame ones; the method was immunoSEQ multiplex PCR. The sample consists of about 88,000 clones, over 90% of them appearing once. Sequences were obtained from T cells isolated from PBMCs. The receptor was isolated from a human donor in good health. This chain joins TRBV28 and TRBJ2-2; D possibly corresponds to TRBD2 (5 bases). DNA for the CDR3: TGTGCCAGCAGTTTATTCGAGGGCCGCGGCACCGGGGAGCTGTTTTTT. It yields the protein CASSLFEGRGTGELFF.